This T cell receptor beta chain was found in a study of blood T cell repertoires in COVID-19. Across the whole study: Samples of COVID-19 (acute and convalescent) were obtained from the United States, Italy and Spain. In each case, the material was cDNA or gDNA derived from T cells, B-cell-depleted T cells, or PBMCs.

Per the authors' pipeline: The authors estimated nucleated cell counts from reference gene primer amplification. This table comes from immunoSEQ multiplex PCR, and its TCRdb copy is limited to in-frame clones, with some not included. That table furnishes V, J and clone size, whereas the DNA furnished D and trimming. Seen here are 95,000 to 150,000 clones, around 86% observed once, and the top ten hold less than 8.5%. The V gene end was trimmed by 2 bases and the J gene end by 5 bases; junction bases not matched to a gene: 8. The CDR3 is 15 amino acids. Looked up from germline, CDR1 is SGHRS and CDR2 is YFSETQ.

Sample: peripheral blood. This chain joins TRBV5-1 and TRBJ2-7; 9 bases align to TRBD2. The source of this sequence is a man older than 75 with active or convalescent COVID-19. CDR3 nucleotides: TGCGCCAGCAGCTTTCAAGCGGGAGGTCTCGACGAGCAGTACTTC. Amino acids: CASSFQAGGLDEQYF.